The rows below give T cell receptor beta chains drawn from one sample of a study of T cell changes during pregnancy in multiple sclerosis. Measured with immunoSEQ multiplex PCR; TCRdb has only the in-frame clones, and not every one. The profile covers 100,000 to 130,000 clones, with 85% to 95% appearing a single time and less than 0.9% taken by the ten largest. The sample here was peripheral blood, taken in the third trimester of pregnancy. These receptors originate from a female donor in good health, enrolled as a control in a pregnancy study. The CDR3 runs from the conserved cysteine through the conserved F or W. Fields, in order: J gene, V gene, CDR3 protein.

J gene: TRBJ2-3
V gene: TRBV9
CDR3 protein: CASSPGTGRRTDTQYF

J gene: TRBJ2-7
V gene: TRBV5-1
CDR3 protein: CASSLEGQGLPYEQYF

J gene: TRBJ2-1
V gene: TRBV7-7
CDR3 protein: CASSLNRGNEQFF

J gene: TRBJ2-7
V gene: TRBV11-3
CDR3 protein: CASSLTGGLDEQYF

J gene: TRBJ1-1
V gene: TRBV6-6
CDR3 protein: CASSYRPGQGSEAFF

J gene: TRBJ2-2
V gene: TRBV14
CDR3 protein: CASSPGPPPSGVSGELFF

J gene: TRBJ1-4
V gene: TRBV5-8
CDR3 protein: CASSFLRGVEKLFF

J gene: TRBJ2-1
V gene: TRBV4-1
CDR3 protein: CASSQTLGQGSVGQFF

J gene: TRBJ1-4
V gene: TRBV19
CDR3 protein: CASSTGTGVSEKLFF

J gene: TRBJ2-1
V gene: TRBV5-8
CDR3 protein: CASSLFTGVADEQFF

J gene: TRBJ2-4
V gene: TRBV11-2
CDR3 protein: CASSPRTGSLAKNIQYF

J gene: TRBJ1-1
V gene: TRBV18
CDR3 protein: CASSRQGGENTEAFF

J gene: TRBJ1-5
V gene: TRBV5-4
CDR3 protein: CASSLRATRRGDNQPQHF

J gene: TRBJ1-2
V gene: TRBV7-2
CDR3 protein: CGVGGNGLNYGYTF

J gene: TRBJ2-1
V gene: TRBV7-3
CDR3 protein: CASSLASGGSINEQFF

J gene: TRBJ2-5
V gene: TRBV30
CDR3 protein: CAWSVSGARKETQYF

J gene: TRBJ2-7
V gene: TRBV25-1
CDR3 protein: CASSERGFVDEQYF

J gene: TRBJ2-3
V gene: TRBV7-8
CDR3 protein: CASSLDPSGGDFTDTQYF

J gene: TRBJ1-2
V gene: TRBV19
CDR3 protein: CASNTQGAGYGYTF

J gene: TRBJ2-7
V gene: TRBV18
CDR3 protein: CASSLLTTGEQYF

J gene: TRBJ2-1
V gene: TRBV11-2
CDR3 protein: CASSFGGSSYNEQFF

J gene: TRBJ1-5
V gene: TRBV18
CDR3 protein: CASSRREEGGGQPQHF

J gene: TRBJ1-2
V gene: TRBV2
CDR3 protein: CASSEGREYYGYTF

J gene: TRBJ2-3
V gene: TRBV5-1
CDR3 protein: CASSFSGEPTDTQYF

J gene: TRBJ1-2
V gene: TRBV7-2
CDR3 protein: CASSSRQGALNYGYTF

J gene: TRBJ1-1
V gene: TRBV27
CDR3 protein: CASSLGGSEAFF

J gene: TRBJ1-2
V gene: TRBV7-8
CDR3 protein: CASVAGIALGGYTF

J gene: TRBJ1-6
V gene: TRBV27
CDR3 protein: CASSFTRSPLHF

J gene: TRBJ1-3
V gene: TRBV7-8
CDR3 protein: CASSLSGTVMFGNTIYF

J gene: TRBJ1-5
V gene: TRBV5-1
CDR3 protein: CASSKGDRGYDQPQHF

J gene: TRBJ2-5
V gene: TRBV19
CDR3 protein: CASGEQGGETQYF

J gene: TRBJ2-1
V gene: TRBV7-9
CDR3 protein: CASSLTSGDNEQFF

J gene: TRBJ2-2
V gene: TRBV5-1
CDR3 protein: CASSLWVSGNTGELFF

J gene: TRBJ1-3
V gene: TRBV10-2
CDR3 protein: CATRSGGTYGNTIYF

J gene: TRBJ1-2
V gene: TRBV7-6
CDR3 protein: CASSVTPGHNYGYTF

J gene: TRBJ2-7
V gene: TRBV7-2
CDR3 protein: CASSLAMAGAGEQYF

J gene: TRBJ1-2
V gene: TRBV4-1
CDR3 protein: CASSQGRGGKDYGYTF